Each of the 23 T cell receptor beta chains below was sequenced from the same sample in a study of blood T cells in healthy people across ages. The second PCR ran about 6 to 12 cycles with a sample-barcoded 5' primer and J-beta primers. MiXCR, run by TCRdb on the 5' RACE reads, gives a single entry per CDR3 protein. The top ten hold around 10% of the sample, which has over 450,000 distinct CDR3 sequences, 20% to 30% seen once. These data also formed part of another study, on T cells of mothers and their children.

The source material was blood. These receptors were obtained from a boy aged 5-17 years in good health.

V is TRBV4-1 and J is TRBJ2-7; 13 bases map to TRBD2. V was pared by 1 base and J by 1 base, with 10 bases of the junction left unmatched. The CDR3 has 19 residues. CDR1 is MGHRA, CDR2 YSYEKL, per germline. The DNA of the CDR3 is TGCGCCAGCAGCCAAGGGGGCAGGACTAGCGGGAGTCGGTCCTACGAGCAGTACTTC. Amino acid sequence: CASSQGGRTSGSRSYEQYF.

The chain recombines TRBV2 with TRBJ2-5, with 7 bases matching TRBD2. The J segment lost 5 bases and the V segment lost 7 bases, leaving 13 bases of the junction unmatched. The CDR3 consists of 15 residues. Germline V CDR1 and CDR2: SNHLY, FYNNEI. For the CDR3, the DNA is TGTGCCAGCAATCCTGAGGGAGGGCCCTCGGAGACCCAGTACTTC. Encoded protein: CASNPEGGPSETQYF.

This clonotype was recorded many times. The V call is TRBV14, the J call TRBJ1-2, with D hard to call. The V end was cut by 1 base, the J end by 9 bases, with 3 bases between. CDR1 SGHDN and CDR2 FVKESK come from the germline V gene. There are 10 residues in the CDR3. The CDR3 loop reads CASSQVSYTF. The CDR3 nucleotides read TGTGCCAGCAGCCAAGTGAGCTACACCTTC.

This chain uses TRBV19 with TRBJ2-1, with D hard to call. This CDR3 is built from 18 residues. Trimming stripped 4 bases from V and 1 base from J, with 20 bases between. Germline CDR1 is LNHDA and CDR2 is SQIVND (reference sequence). The CDR3 reads CASSTHALDAPSYNEQFF. The CDR3 DNA sequence: TGTGCCAGTAGTACACATGCGCTGGACGCCCCATCCTACAATGAGCAGTTCTTC.

The chain employs TRBV18 and TRBJ2-6; maybe TRBD1 (6 bases). Germline CDR1 KGHSH, CDR2 LQKENI. CDR3 size: 18 residues. Trimming took off 6 bases at V and 0 bases at J, with 18 bases between the two ends. The CDR3 DNA sequence: TGTGCCAGCTCGGGGCGGAGGCAGGGGAGCTCTGGGGCCAACGTCCTGACTTTC. Protein: CASSGRRQGSSGANVLTF.

This clonotype came up a few times. J is TRBJ2-5 and V is TRBV20-1, with TRBD2 as a possible D gene (5 bases). CDR3 length equals 13 residues. V was clipped by 5 bases and J by 2 bases, with 12 bases between them. Looked up from germline, CDR1 is DFQATT and CDR2 is SNEGSKA (reference sequence). For the CDR3, the DNA is TGCAGTGCTTGGGCCGGAGGACAAGAGACCCAGTACTTC. It codes for CSAWAGGQETQYF.

The J gene is TRBJ1-2, the V gene TRBV9; no firm D call. In germline, CDR1 is SGDLS, CDR2 YYNGEE. Trimming took 4 bases from V and 8 from J, leaving 15 bases between them. The CDR3 runs 13 residues. The CDR3 is CASSLTSVGGYTF. As DNA, the CDR3 is TGTGCCAGCAGCCTCACCTCAGTGGGAGGCTACACCTTC.

The rearrangement joins TRBV10-3 to TRBJ1-1, with a weak D call TRBD1 (5 bases). Germline loops: CDR1 ENHRY, CDR2 SYGVKD. This CDR3 is 15 amino acids long. Trimming left V 5 bases short and J 0 bases short, with 13 bases between. The CDR3 DNA is TGTGCCATCAGTCCGGACACCCGATTGAACACTGAAGCTTTCTTT. This sequence encodes CAISPDTRLNTEAFF.

This clonotype has a count of ten or more. The chain links TRBV12-3 or TRBV12-4 to TRBJ2-5; D may be TRBD2 (5 bases). The CDR3 extends over 13 amino acids. The V and J ends lost 3 bases and 4 bases respectively, with 9 bases between them. CDR3 residues: CASSLVRGETQYF. CDR3 bases: TGTGCCAGCAGTTTGGTACGGGGAGAGACCCAGTACTTC.

This clonotype has only a few counts. This chain connects TRBV20-1 to TRBJ2-1; 10 positions match TRBD2. This CDR3 is built from 15 residues. J gave up 4 bases and V 3 bases, and 6 bases lay outside the gene matches. Germline assignment: CDR1 DFQATT and CDR2 SNEGSKA (reference sequence). The CDR3: CSASRGLAYYNEQFF. In DNA form, the CDR3 reads TGCAGTGCTAGTCGGGGACTAGCGTATTACAATGAGCAGTTCTTC.

This clonotype was found a few times. The CDR3, as DNA: TGTGCCAGCAGTTCATTCCAGAGGGAGACCCAGTACTTC. It is translated as CASSSFQRETQYF. This sequence joins TRBV28 and TRBJ2-5; D is ambiguous. The CDR3 spans 13 residues. V dropped 4 bases and J dropped 5 bases, with 11 bases sitting between them. CDR1 and CDR2 from the germline V gene are MDHEN and SYDVKM.

The chain joins TRBV18 to TRBJ2-1, with TRBD2 as a possible D gene (5 bases). V dropped 0 bases and J dropped 6 bases, with 9 bases sitting between them. Germline V lookup: CDR1 KGHSH, CDR2 LQKENI. This CDR3 is 14 amino acids long. This chain's CDR3 is CASSPPTSPNEQFF. CDR3 bases: TGTGCCAGCTCACCACCCACTAGTCCCAATGAGCAGTTCTTC.

V is TRBV5-1 and J is TRBJ2-7; the D gene could be TRBD1 or TRBD2 (7 bases each). This CDR3 contains 13 residues. Trimming removed 5 bases at V and 3 bases at J, with 12 bases between. Per germline, CDR1 SGHRS and CDR2 YFSETQ. The CDR3 region is CASRTGEGYEQYF. The CDR3 nucleotides are TGCGCCAGCAGAACAGGGGAGGGCTACGAGCAGTACTTC.

V and J are TRBV7-6 and TRBJ2-5; 9 bases map to TRBD2. Looked up from germline, CDR1 is SGHVS and CDR2 is FNYEAQ. The CDR3 length is 17 residues. The V and J ends lost 1 base and 1 base, in that order; junction bases with no gene match: 7. CDR3 sequence: CASSLVYQGLAQETQYF. Written as DNA, the CDR3 is TGTGCCAGCAGCTTAGTCTACCAGGGACTAGCCCAAGAGACCCAGTACTTC.

This chain joins TRBV9 and TRBJ1-4, with 7 bases identical to TRBD1. The CDR3 extends over 14 amino acids. V shed 0 bases and J 8 bases; nucleotides not matched to a gene: 4. The V gene's germline CDR1 is SGDLS and CDR2 YYNGEE. CDR3 nucleotides: TGTGCCAGCAGCGTAGACAGGGGTAGCGAAAAACTGTTTTTT. It yields the protein CASSVDRGSEKLFF.

V is TRBV19 and J is TRBJ2-4; D ambiguous. Germline V CDR1 and CDR2: LNHDA, SQIVND (reference sequence). The CDR3 covers 14 residues. Between the trimmed V and J ends, which lost 4 bases and 7 bases, there was a span of 14 bases. The CDR3 here is CASSTGLKGNIQYF. CDR3 bases: TGTGCCAGTAGTACTGGCCTAAAAGGGAACATTCAGTACTTC.

This clonotype was detected a few times. The V call is TRBV2, the J call TRBJ2-5; 9 nucleotides align to TRBD1. Germline CDR1 and CDR2: SNHLY and FYNNEI. The length of the CDR3 is 15 residues. The V segment lost 2 bases and the J segment 5 bases; nucleotides outside the gene matches: 6. This CDR3 reads CASSERDRDGETQYF. The CDR3 nucleotides are TGTGCCAGCAGTGAAAGGGACAGGGATGGGGAGACCCAGTACTTC.

The V gene is TRBV11-1, the J gene TRBJ2-1; the match to TRBD2 covers 10 bases. Germline-derived CDR1 and CDR2 are SGHAT and FQDESV (reference sequence). Losses at the gene ends were 5 bases for V and 9 bases for J; bases not matched to a gene: 10. CDR3 size: 15 residues. Here the CDR3 DNA reads TGTGCCAGCAGCCCCGAGCTAGCGGGAGTTGCTGAGCAGTTCTTC. Translation gives CASSPELAGVAEQFF. The whole variable domain, filled in from reference TRBV11-1 and TRBJ2-1, reads EAEVAQSPRYKITEKSQAVAFWCDPISGHATLYWYRQILGQGPELLVQFQDESVVDDSQLPKDRFSAERLKGVDSTLKIQPAELGDSAMYLCASSPELAGVAEQFFGPGTRLTVL.

The chain's CDR3 is CASSQGYAAEAFF. The CDR3 DNA reads TGCGCCAGCAGCCAAGGGTACGCGGCTGAAGCTTTCTTT. The chain uses TRBV4-1 and TRBJ1-1; D is unresolved. V dropped 1 base and J dropped 6 bases, with 9 bases sitting between them. Germline lookup yields CDR1 MGHRA and CDR2 YSYEKL. The CDR3 loop spans 13 amino acids.

The table lists this clonotype with many counts. The chain is built from TRBV27 and TRBJ1-2; D unclear. V was cut by 3 bases and J by 2 bases, with 7 bases left in between. Germline V gene data show CDR1 as MNHEY and CDR2 as SMNVEV (reference sequence). This CDR3 is built from 13 residues. In nucleotides, the CDR3 is TGTGCCAGCAGTTTCGGACCGAACTATGGCTACACCTTC. Translated, it gives CASSFGPNYGYTF.

The sample holds a few counts of this clonotype. The V and J genes are TRBV19 and TRBJ2-5; 7 positions match TRBD2. The J call is uncertain, as TRBJ2-1 better fits the DNA end. The CDR3 has 13 amino acids. The V gene's germline CDR1 is LNHDA and CDR2 SQIVND (reference sequence). This chain's CDR3 is CATSPGGRNEQFF. In DNA form, the CDR3 reads TGTGCCACGAGCCCGGGGGGACGGAATGAGCAGTTCTTC.

This clonotype has just a few counts. The chain couples TRBV4-1 to TRBJ2-3; D not resolved. CDR3 length equals 13 residues. Germline values: CDR1 MGHRA, CDR2 YSYEKL. Between the trimmed V and J ends, which lost 2 bases and 2 bases, there was a span of 5 bases. CDR3 in DNA: TGCGCCAGCAGCCAAATTGCCACAGATACGCAGTATTTT. It yields the protein CASSQIATDTQYF.

The gene calls are TRBV15 and TRBJ2-3; maybe TRBD2 (6 bases). CDR1 and CDR2 from the germline V gene are LNHNV and YYDKDF (reference sequence). Trimming removed 0 bases from V and 4 bases from J, with 14 bases in between. The CDR3 runs 16 residues. CDR3 protein: CATSREVGRGSDTQYF. CDR3 DNA sequence: TGTGCCACCAGCAGAGAGGTCGGGAGAGGGTCAGATACGCAGTATTTT.